This T cell receptor beta chain is from a study of cytomegalovirus exposure and HLA in healthy donors. PCR involved 60 Vbeta and 13 Jbeta primers. Assay used: immunoSEQ multiplex PCR; TCRdb lists only in-frame clones, some missing. The sample carries 95,000 to 100,000 clones, about 76% recorded once. Notes on the study in general: Later findings reportedly placed an Asian-associated ancestry cluster below the approximately 670-donor mean for N-insertions.

Germline V gene lookup returns CDR1 SGHVS and CDR2 FQNEAQ. This CDR3 spans 14 amino acids. Trimming shortened V by 1 base and J by 2 bases, and 6 bases separated the two germline ends. There are a few counts of this clone. Its specificity is unknown. This TCR came from a human donor in good health. The sample comprised PBMCs. The rearrangement links TRBV7-8 to TRBJ1-5; unclear D gene. CDR3 sequence (DNA): TGTGCCAGCAGCTTAGGTCTTGGCAATCAGCCCCAGCATTTT. Protein product: CASSLGLGNQPQHF.